This TCR beta chain appears in the sequencing data of a study of blood T cell repertoires in COVID-19. Overall study context: PBMCs, B-cell-depleted T cells, or T cells provided the cDNA or gDNA that made up the material.

Here immunoSEQ multiplex PCR was the method, and the copy in TCRdb shows in-frame clones only, minus some. The table has hundreds of thousands of clones, approximately 86% seen once. V lost 3 bases to trimming and J lost 3 bases; unmatched junction nucleotides: 7. Germline assignment: CDR1 SGHRS and CDR2 YFSETQ. This CDR3 has 16 amino acids. The TCR originated in a woman aged 50 to 60 who had recovered from COVID-19. The source material was PBMCs or T cells enriched from blood (not recorded which). The chain uses TRBV5-1 and TRBJ2-3, with 10 nucleotides matching TRBD2. The CDR3 region has the DNA TGCGCCAGCAGCTCTCTAGCGGGAGTTGGGACAGATACGCAGTATTTT. Its translation: CASSSLAGVGTDTQYF.